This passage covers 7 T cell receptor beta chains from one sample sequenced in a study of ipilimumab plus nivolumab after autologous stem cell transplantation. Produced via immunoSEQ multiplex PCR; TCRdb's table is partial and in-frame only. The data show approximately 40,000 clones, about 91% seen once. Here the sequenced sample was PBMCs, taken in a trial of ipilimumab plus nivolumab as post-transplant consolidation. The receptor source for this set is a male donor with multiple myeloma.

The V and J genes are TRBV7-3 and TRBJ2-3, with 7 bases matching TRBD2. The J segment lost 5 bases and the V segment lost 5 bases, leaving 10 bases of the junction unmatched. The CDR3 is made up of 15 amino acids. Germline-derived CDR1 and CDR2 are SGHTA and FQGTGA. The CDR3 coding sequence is TGTGCCAGCAGCCTAGAGAGCGGGGCCCTAGATACGCAGTATTTT. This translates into CASSLESGALDTQYF.

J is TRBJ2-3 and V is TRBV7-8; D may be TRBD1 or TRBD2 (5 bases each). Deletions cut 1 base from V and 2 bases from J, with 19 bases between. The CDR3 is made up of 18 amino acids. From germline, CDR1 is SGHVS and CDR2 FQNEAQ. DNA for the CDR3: TGTGCCAGCAGCTTAGTTGTTCGGGGACCCGCGATCACAGATACGCAGTATTTT. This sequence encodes CASSLVVRGPAITDTQYF. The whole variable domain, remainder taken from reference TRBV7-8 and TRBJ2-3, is GAGVSQSPRYKVAKRGQDVALRCDPISGHVSLFWYQQALGQGPEFLTYFQNEAQLDKSGLPSDRFFAERPEGSVSTLKIQRTQQEDSAVYLCASSLVVRGPAITDTQYFGPGTRLTVL.

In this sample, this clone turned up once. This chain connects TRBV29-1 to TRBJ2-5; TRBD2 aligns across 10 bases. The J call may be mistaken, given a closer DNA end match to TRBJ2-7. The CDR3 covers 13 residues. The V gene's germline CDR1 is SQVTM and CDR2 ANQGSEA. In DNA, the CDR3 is TGCAGCGCAACTAGCGGGACAACCTACGAGCAGTACTTC. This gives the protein CSATSGTTYEQYF.

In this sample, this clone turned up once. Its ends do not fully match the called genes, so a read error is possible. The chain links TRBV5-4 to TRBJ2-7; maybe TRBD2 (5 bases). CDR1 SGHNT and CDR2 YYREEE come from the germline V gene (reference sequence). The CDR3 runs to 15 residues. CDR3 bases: TGCGCCAGCAGCCCTCAGAGGACTGGATCATACGAGCAGTACTTC. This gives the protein CASSPQRTGSYEQYF.

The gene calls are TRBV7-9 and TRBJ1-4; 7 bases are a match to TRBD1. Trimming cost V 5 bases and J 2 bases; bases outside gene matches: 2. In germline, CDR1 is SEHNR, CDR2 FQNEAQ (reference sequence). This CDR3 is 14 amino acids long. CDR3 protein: CASSRGQTNEKLFF. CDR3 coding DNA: TGTGCCAGCAGCCGGGGACAGACTAATGAAAAACTGTTTTTT. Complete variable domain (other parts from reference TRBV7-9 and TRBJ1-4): DTGVSQNPRHKITKRGQNVTFRCDPISEHNRLYWYRQTLGQGPEFLTYFQNEAQLEKSRLLSDRFSAERPKGSFSTLEIQRTEQGDSAMYLCASSRGQTNEKLFFGSGTQLSVL.

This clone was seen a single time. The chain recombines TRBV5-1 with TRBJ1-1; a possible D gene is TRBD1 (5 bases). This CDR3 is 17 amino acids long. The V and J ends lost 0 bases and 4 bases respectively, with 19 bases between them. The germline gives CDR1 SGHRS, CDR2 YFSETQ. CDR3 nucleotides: TGCGCCAGCAGCTTGGCCCTTGGGCGGGGCCAGGGCACTGAAGCTTTCTTT. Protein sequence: CASSLALGRGQGTEAFF. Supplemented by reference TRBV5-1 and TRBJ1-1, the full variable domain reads KAGVTQTPRYLIKTRGQQVTLSCSPISGHRSVSWYQQTPGQGLQFLFEYFSETQRNKGNFPGRFSGRQFSNSRSEMNVSTLELGDSALYLCASSLALGRGQGTEAFFGQGTRLTVV.

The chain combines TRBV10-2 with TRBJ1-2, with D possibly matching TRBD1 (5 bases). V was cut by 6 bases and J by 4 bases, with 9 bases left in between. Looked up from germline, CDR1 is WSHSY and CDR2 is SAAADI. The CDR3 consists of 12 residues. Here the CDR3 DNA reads TGCGCCAGCAGCAGGGACGGCTATGGCTACACCTTC. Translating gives CASSRDGYGYTF.